The 30 T cell receptor beta chains presented below share a single source sample, sequenced in a study of blood T cell repertoires in COVID-19. Generated by immunoSEQ multiplex PCR, the TCRdb table keeps only in-frame clones and is missing some. Of some 140,000 clones in the sample, around 76% were seen once. The specimen sequenced was peripheral blood. Receptors were obtained from an older man with acute or convalescent COVID-19.

V is TRBV28 and J is TRBJ1-4; D uncertain. The germline CDR1 and CDR2 sequences are MDHEN and SYDVKM. V was trimmed by 6 bases and J by 0 bases, leaving 11 bases between them. The CDR3 totals 15 residues. The CDR3 here is CASSPSEATNEKLFF. The CDR3 nucleotides are TGTGCCAGCAGCCCGTCCGAGGCAACTAATGAAAAACTGTTTTTT.

V gene TRBV6-2 or TRBV6-3 combines with J gene TRBJ1-4; 9 nucleotides line up with TRBD1. CDR3 size: 18 residues. The trim removed 2 bases at V and 8 bases at J, leaving 15 bases unmatched. Per the germline V gene, CDR1 is MNHEY and CDR2 is SVGEGT. CDR3 protein: CASSYVTGTGTPKEKLFF. The CDR3, as DNA: TGTGCCAGCAGTTACGTGACCGGGACAGGGACCCCGAAGGAAAAACTGTTTTTT.

The chain has TRBV2 and TRBJ1-3; D is ambiguous. The CDR3 contains 13 residues. The germline V gene encodes CDR1 SNHLY and CDR2 FYNNEI. The V and J ends lost 3 bases and 0 bases respectively, with 3 bases between them. The CDR3 is CASSEYSGNTIYF. The CDR3, as DNA: TGTGCCAGCAGTGAGTACTCTGGAAACACCATATATTTT.

The chain recombines TRBV4-2 with TRBJ2-3; TRBD1 agrees at 11 bases. The CDR3 has 18 amino acids. Unmatched junction bases numbered 10, after V lost 0 bases and J lost 5 bases. Germline V CDR1 and CDR2: LGHNA, YNFKEQ. The DNA of the CDR3 is TGTGCCAGCAGCCAAGAGTGGCTGGACAGGGGGCGCGGAGATACGCAGTATTTT. Protein product: CASSQEWLDRGRGDTQYF.

This clone came up many times. The chain combines TRBV18 with TRBJ1-4; a possible D gene is TRBD1 (6 bases). The germline V gene has CDR1 KGHSH and CDR2 LQKENI. V was pared by 2 bases and J by 5 bases, with 12 bases between. The CDR3 length is 15 residues. CDR3 sequence reads: CASSPVNRANEKLFF. The CDR3 DNA reads as TGTGCCAGCTCACCAGTAAACAGGGCAAATGAAAAACTGTTTTTT. Looking up the rest from reference TRBV18 and TRBJ1-4 gives the full variable domain: NAGVMQNPRHLVRRRGQEARLRCSPMKGHSHVYWYRQLPEEGLKFMVYLQKENIIDESGMPKERFSAEFPKEGPSILRIQQVVRGDSAAYFCASSPVNRANEKLFFGSGTQLSVL.

The chain combines TRBV11-2 with TRBJ1-1, with 8 bases that match TRBD1. The germline CDR1 and CDR2 sequences are SGHAT and FQNNGV. The length of the CDR3 is 16 residues. Trimming took 3 bases from V and 4 from J; bases not matched to a gene: 10. The DNA for the CDR3 is TGTGCCAGCAGCTTGACGACAGGGGTTGAGGGCACTGAAGCTTTCTTT. Translating gives CASSLTTGVEGTEAFF.

The genes are TRBV6-5 and TRBJ2-1, with TRBD1 as a possible D gene (6 bases). CDR3 size: 13 residues. V was cut by 5 bases and J by 7 bases, with 12 bases left in between. The germline V gene encodes CDR1 MNHEY and CDR2 SVGAGI. CDR3 sequence (DNA): TGTGCCAGCAGTCGAGACAGGAAGAATGAGCAGTTCTTC. This encodes CASSRDRKNEQFF.

The V and J genes are TRBV6-2 or TRBV6-3 and TRBJ2-2; D is possibly TRBD1 (6 bases). Germline CDR1 reads MNHEY; CDR2 reads SVGEGT. Trimming removed 7 bases at V and 15 bases at J, with 18 bases between. The CDR3 covers 12 residues. CDR3 coding DNA: TGTGCCAGCACCCCCTTCAGGGGAAAGATGTTTTTT. It encodes CASTPFRGKMFF.

The chain couples TRBV24-1 to TRBJ1-5; 10 nucleotides align to TRBD1. Unmatched junction bases numbered 1, after V lost 10 bases and J lost 5 bases. This CDR3 is built from 12 residues. Germline CDR1 is KGHDR and CDR2 is SFDVKD. Written as DNA, the CDR3 is TGTGCCACGGGACAGGGGTATCAGCCCCAGCATTTT. Translated, it gives CATGQGYQPQHF.

The rearrangement links TRBV7-3 to TRBJ2-1, with 9 bases aligning to TRBD2. Germline V lookup: CDR1 SGHTA, CDR2 FQGTGA. The CDR3 spans 15 residues. Unmatched junction bases numbered 11, after V lost 5 bases and J lost 9 bases. This chain's CDR3 is CASSPWGTSRGEQFF. CDR3 DNA sequence: TGTGCCAGCAGCCCATGGGGGACTAGCAGGGGTGAGCAGTTCTTC. Complete variable domain (other parts from reference TRBV7-3 and TRBJ2-1): GAGVSQTPSNKVTEKGKYVELRCDPISGHTALYWYRQSLGQGPEFLIYFQGTGAADDSGLPNDRFFAVRPEGSVSTLKIQRTERGDSAVYLCASSPWGTSRGEQFFGPGTRLTVL.

This chain connects TRBV9 to TRBJ1-6, with 9 bases fitting TRBD1. Germline CDR1 SGDLS, CDR2 YYNGEE. V lost 3 bases to trimming and J lost 9 bases; unmatched junction nucleotides: 10. The CDR3 has 16 amino acids. The CDR3 DNA sequence: TGTGCCAGCAGCGGGGGGGACAGGGTGATTGGTTCACCCCTCCACTTT. As protein: CASSGGDRVIGSPLHF.

V usage is TRBV7-6 and J usage is TRBJ2-3; 8 bases align to TRBD2. The ends lost 4 bases at V and 1 base at J; junction bases unmatched: 7. The germline gives CDR1 SGHVS, CDR2 FNYEAQ. This CDR3 has 16 residues. The CDR3 bases are TGTGCCAGCAGCTCATTTCGGGGGGGTGGCACAGATACGCAGTATTTT. This codes for CASSSFRGGGTDTQYF.

V and J are TRBV5-1 and TRBJ1-1, with 8 bases fitting TRBD1. The CDR3 has 16 amino acids. The V gene end was trimmed by 0 bases and the J gene end by 0 bases; junction bases not matched to a gene: 4. Germline lookup yields CDR1 SGHRS and CDR2 YFSETQ. CDR3 nucleotide sequence: TGCGCCAGCAGCTTGGGGACAGGGCCCCTGAACACTGAAGCTTTCTTT. It translates to CASSLGTGPLNTEAFF.

The chain carries TRBV4-1 and TRBJ2-7; the D gene is possibly TRBD2 (6 bases). Germline V lookup: CDR1 MGHRA, CDR2 YSYEKL. This CDR3 spans 14 amino acids. Between the trimmed V and J ends, which lost 6 bases and 1 base, there was a span of 13 bases. The CDR3 protein is CASRPVEGSYEQYF. CDR3 sequence (DNA): TGCGCCAGCAGACCAGTGGAGGGGTCCTACGAGCAGTACTTC.

This clone was recorded a few times. The chain couples TRBV7-2 to TRBJ1-6; 8 bases agree with TRBD1. Germline CDR1 reads SGHTA; CDR2 reads FQGNSA. J gave up 7 bases and V 5 bases, and 7 bases lay outside the gene matches. There are 15 residues in the CDR3. CDR3 residues: CASSGQTGENSPLHF. The CDR3 bases are TGTGCCAGCAGCGGACAGACAGGGGAAAATTCACCCCTCCACTTT.

This clone came up once. This chain connects TRBV6-2 or TRBV6-3 to TRBJ2-7; D unclear. Deletions cut 2 bases from V and 3 bases from J, with 14 bases between. The CDR3 sequence is 15 residues long. Per germline, CDR1 MNHEY and CDR2 SVGEGT. The CDR3 nucleotides are TGTGCCAGCAGTTACGTAGTCGGAGTCGACTACGAGCAGTACTTC. Its protein is CASSYVVGVDYEQYF.

The chain is built from TRBV2 and TRBJ1-1; TRBD1 matches at 7 bases. Germline loops: CDR1 SNHLY, CDR2 FYNNEI. CDR3 length: 14 amino acids. Unmatched junction bases numbered 8, after V lost 4 bases and J lost 6 bases. Here the CDR3 DNA reads TGTGCCAGCAGTGGGTTGAGGGGGCCGTCTGAAGCTTTCTTT. This translates into CASSGLRGPSEAFF.

The rearrangement joins TRBV5-5 to TRBJ1-2; D is perhaps TRBD1 (5 bases). CDR1 SGHKS and CDR2 YYEKEE come from the germline V gene (reference sequence). Trimming stripped 3 bases from V and 2 bases from J, with 11 bases between. The CDR3 consists of 14 residues. The CDR3 here is CASSSPAGNYGYTF. In DNA, the CDR3 is TGTGCCAGCAGCTCACCCGCAGGGAACTATGGCTACACCTTC.

V is TRBV6-5 and J is TRBJ2-7; unclear D gene. V shed 0 bases and J shed 2 bases, with 14 bases lying between them. From germline, CDR1 is MNHEY and CDR2 SVGAGI. This CDR3 comprises 16 residues. DNA of the CDR3: TGTGCCAGCAGTTACTCGTTTCTAGGCAGTACCTACGAGCAGTACTTC. Translating gives CASSYSFLGSTYEQYF.

This chain joins TRBV7-2 and TRBJ2-7; D unclear. The CDR3 has 14 residues. V lost 1 base and J lost 3, with 10 bases in between. Germline CDR1 SGHTA, CDR2 FQGNSA. Written as DNA, the CDR3 is TGTGCCAGCAGCTTAGTACAGCCTTACTACGAGCAGTACTTC. Protein sequence: CASSLVQPYYEQYF.

This clone occurred once. CDR3 coding DNA: TGTGCCAGCAGTTTCCAGAACACTGAAGCTTTCTTT. Translated: CASSFQNTEAFF. The chain has TRBV28 and TRBJ1-1; the D is unclear. CDR1 is MDHEN and CDR2 is SYDVKM in the germline V gene. The CDR3 covers 12 residues. Trimming cost V 3 bases and J 1 base, with 3 bases left between them.

This clone was recorded once. This rearrangement joins TRBV28 to TRBJ2-7; the D gene is possibly TRBD1 (7 bases). This CDR3 spans 15 amino acids. Trimming stripped 3 bases from V and 1 base from J, with 13 bases between. Per the germline V gene, CDR1 is MDHEN and CDR2 is SYDVKM. CDR3 in DNA: TGTGCCAGCAGTTTGGGAGGACAGGCATCCTACGAGCAGTACTTC. It is translated as CASSLGGQASYEQYF. The full variable domain, with the rest looked up from reference TRBV28 and TRBJ2-7, is DVKVTQSSRYLVKRTGEKVFLECVQDMDHENMFWYRQDPGLGLRLIYFSYDVKMKEKGDIPEGYSVSREKKERFSLILESASTNQTSMYLCASSLGGQASYEQYFGPGTRLTVT.

This clone was recorded a few times. This sequence joins TRBV20-1 and TRBJ1-1; TRBD1 matches 11 bases. The CDR3 is 11 amino acids. The J segment lost 11 bases and the V segment lost 6 bases, leaving 5 bases of the junction unmatched. Germline V gives CDR1 DFQATT, CDR2 SNEGSKA (reference sequence). CDR3 sequence (DNA): TGCAGTGCCCCGGACAGGGGGCCTGCTTTCTTT. This sequence encodes CSAPDRGPAFF.

This clone is termed medium-sized. The rearrangement links TRBV2 to TRBJ2-1; tentatively, D is TRBD1 (6 bases). The CDR3 spans 12 residues. The germline gives CDR1 SNHLY, CDR2 FYNNEI. Trimming took off 6 bases at V and 15 bases at J, with 18 bases between the two ends. CDR3 sequence: CASRGDIAKAFF. In DNA, the CDR3 is TGTGCCAGCAGGGGGGACATCGCTAAGGCGTTCTTC.

This chain uses TRBV28 with TRBJ1-6, with D unclear. V lost 5 bases and J 8 bases, leaving 10 bases between the germline ends. CDR1 and CDR2 from the germline V gene are MDHEN and SYDVKM. The CDR3 has 13 amino acids. Here the CDR3 reads CASSLNSHSPLHF. Written as DNA, the CDR3 is TGTGCCAGCAGTCTTAACAGTCATTCACCCCTCCACTTT.

The rearrangement links TRBV3-1 (or the pseudogene TRBV3-2) to TRBJ2-2, with TRBD1 matching over 10 bases. Germline CDR1 is LGHDT and CDR2 is YNNKEL (reference sequence). The junction had 4 bases not matched to a gene; V was cut back by 2 bases and J by 7 bases. This CDR3 has 15 amino acids. This chain's CDR3 is CASSQPGQGSGELFF. CDR3 sequence (DNA): TGTGCCAGCAGCCAACCGGGACAGGGGAGCGGGGAGCTGTTTTTT.

The chain links TRBV5-1 to TRBJ2-7, with 8 nucleotides matching TRBD2. V dropped 5 bases and J dropped 4; count of bases not matched to a gene: 8. There are 14 residues in the CDR3. Germline assignment: CDR1 SGHRS and CDR2 YFSETQ. CDR3: CASRRGATEYEQYF. For the CDR3, the DNA is TGCGCCAGCAGGCGGGGGGCCACGGAATACGAGCAGTACTTC.

The rearrangement uses TRBV6-4 and TRBJ1-2; a possible D gene is TRBD1 (6 bases). Per germline, CDR1 MRHNA and CDR2 SNTAGT. The V end was cut by 6 bases, the J end by 5 bases, with 13 bases between. The CDR3 covers 13 residues. Written as DNA, the CDR3 is TGTGCCAGCAGCGAGGGGGTAGGTTATGGCTACACCTTC. This translates into CASSEGVGYGYTF.

The chain links TRBV27 to TRBJ2-1; D uncertain. Germline V CDR1 and CDR2: MNHEY, SMNVEV (reference sequence). V lost 1 base, J lost 4 bases, and 5 bases lay in between. The CDR3 sequence is 13 residues long. CDR3 coding DNA: TGTGCCAGCAGTTTATTCCTGTACAATGAGCAGTTCTTC. Amino acid sequence: CASSLFLYNEQFF.

V and J are TRBV9 and TRBJ2-2, with 7 bases that match TRBD1. This CDR3 has 14 residues. In germline, CDR1 is SGDLS, CDR2 YYNGEE. V trimming: 4 bases; J trimming: 3 bases; junction bases outside the gene matches: 3. CDR3 amino acids: CASSFDRDTGELFF. As DNA, the CDR3 is TGTGCCAGCAGCTTTGACAGGGACACCGGGGAGCTGTTTTTT.